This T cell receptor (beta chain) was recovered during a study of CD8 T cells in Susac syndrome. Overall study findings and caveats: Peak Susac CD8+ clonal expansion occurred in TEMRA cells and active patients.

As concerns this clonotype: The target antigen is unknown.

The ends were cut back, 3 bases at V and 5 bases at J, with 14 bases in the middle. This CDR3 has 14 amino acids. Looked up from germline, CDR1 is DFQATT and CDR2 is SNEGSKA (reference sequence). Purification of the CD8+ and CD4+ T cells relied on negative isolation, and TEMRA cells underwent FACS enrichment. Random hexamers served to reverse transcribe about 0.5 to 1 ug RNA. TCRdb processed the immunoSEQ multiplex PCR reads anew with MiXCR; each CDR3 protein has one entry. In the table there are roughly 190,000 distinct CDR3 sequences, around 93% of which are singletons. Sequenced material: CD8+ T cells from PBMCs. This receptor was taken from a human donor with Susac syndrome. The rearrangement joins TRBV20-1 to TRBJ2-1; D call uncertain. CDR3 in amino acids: CSASHRNGDNEQFF. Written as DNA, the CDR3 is TGCAGTGCTAGCCATCGTAACGGCGACAATGAGCAGTTCTTC.